This note documents a single T cell receptor beta chain sequence. The data were produced by immunoSEQ multiplex PCR, yet TCRdb's version contains in-frame clones alone and is incomplete. Among a few hundred thousand clones listed, around 90% were seen once. These data are taken from a study of blood T cell repertoires in COVID-19. Germline V gene data show CDR1 as SGHTS and CDR2 as YDEGEE. The CDR3 runs to 14 residues. Trimming cost V 0 bases and J 2 bases, with 8 bases left between them. Sequencing was carried out using peripheral blood. The rearrangement uses TRBV5-8 and TRBJ1-2; TRBD1 might be the D (5 bases). The sequence was collected from a man younger than 30 who had recovered from COVID-19. CDR3 loop: CASSLGQINYGYTF. CDR3 in DNA: TGTGCCAGCAGCTTGGGACAGATAAACTATGGCTACACCTTC.